The entry below gives a single T cell receptor beta chain sequence along with its context. Germline assignment: CDR1 MNHEY and CDR2 SVGEGT. The CDR3 length is 14 residues. V lost 2 bases and J 4 bases, leaving 10 bases between the germline ends. This entry comes from a study of blood T cells in healthy people across ages. Study summary: Template switching caught about one barcoded beta molecule for each two T cells.

Through a sample-barcoded 5' primer and a J-beta primer mix, a second PCR was run for about 6 to 11 cycles. Per-sample output comprised a minimum of 3 million paired-end reads containing CDR3. TCRdb re-analysed the 5' RACE reads in MiXCR, keeping a single row per CDR3 protein. Among roughly 1.4 million distinct CDR3 sequences listed, around 55% were seen once. This sequence joins TRBV6-2 or TRBV6-3 and TRBJ2-3; D gene unclear. The receptor's source is a man aged 18 to 29 in good health. Sequenced input: blood. CDR3 sequence: CASSYGPASDTQYF. As DNA, the CDR3 is TGTGCCAGCAGTTACGGGCCGGCATCAGATACGCAGTATTTT.